A single sample is the source of the 13 T cell receptor beta chains below, sequenced in a study of shared clonotypes between healthy human individuals. Assay used: immunoSEQ multiplex PCR; TCRdb lists only in-frame clones, some missing. The sample records hundreds of thousands of clones, around 97% being singletons. Material: naive CD4+ T cells sorted from blood. Indicated subset: CD45RA+ positively selected. The receptors derive from a woman aged 25 to 39 in good health.

The chain couples TRBV28 to TRBJ2-7; D gene uncertain. Trimming stripped 6 bases from V and 3 bases from J, with 15 bases between. Per the germline V gene, CDR1 is MDHEN and CDR2 is SYDVKM. The CDR3 has 14 amino acids. CDR3 bases: TGTGCCAGCAGCATGGAAGGGCCCTACTACGAGCAGTACTTC. The encoded protein is CASSMEGPYYEQYF.

The chain combines TRBV29-1 with TRBJ2-5; 13 bases line up with TRBD2. Germline values: CDR1 SQVTM, CDR2 ANQGSEA. The CDR3 extends over 17 amino acids. V was pared by 0 bases and J by 4 bases, with 8 bases of the junction left unmatched. DNA for the CDR3: TGCAGCGTTGAAGACCCTTGGACTAGCGGGAGCGGAGAGACCCAGTACTTC. This codes for CSVEDPWTSGSGETQYF.

The CDR3 loop reads CASSLVPQRAYEQYF. DNA of the CDR3: TGTGCCAGCAGCTTAGTTCCCCAGAGGGCCTACGAGCAGTACTTC. This sequence joins TRBV7-9 and TRBJ2-7; a possible D gene is TRBD2 (5 bases). Trimming took 1 base from V and 2 from J, leaving 12 bases between them. The CDR3 extends over 15 amino acids. Looked up from germline, CDR1 is SEHNR and CDR2 is FQNEAQ (reference sequence).

This clone was observed once. The chain recombines TRBV7-9 with TRBJ2-7; the D gene is possibly TRBD1 (6 bases). The CDR3 is made up of 16 amino acids. Trimming removed 4 bases at V and 3 bases at J, with 19 bases between. Germline V gene lookup returns CDR1 SEHNR and CDR2 FQNEAQ (reference sequence). For the CDR3, the DNA is TGTGCCAGCAGCTCAACGCCTTACGACAGGTACTACGAGCAGTACTTC. Translating it yields CASSSTPYDRYYEQYF. Supplemented by reference TRBV7-9 and TRBJ2-7, the full variable domain reads DTGVSQNPRHKITKRGQNVTFRCDPISEHNRLYWYRQTLGQGPEFLTYFQNEAQLEKSRLLSDRFSAERPKGSFSTLEIQRTEQGDSAMYLCASSSTPYDRYYEQYFGPGTRLTVT.

V usage is TRBV10-3 and J usage is TRBJ1-5; D remains ambiguous. Per the germline V gene, CDR1 is ENHRY and CDR2 is SYGVKD. There are 13 residues in the CDR3. V dropped 11 bases and J dropped 4 bases, with 15 bases sitting between them. The CDR3 here is CAHSLSGNQPQHF. The CDR3 DNA reads TGTGCCCACTCTCTATCGGGGAATCAGCCCCAGCATTTT.

The chain is built from TRBV15 and TRBJ1-4; 9 bases fit TRBD1. The CDR3 runs 16 residues. Germline V gene sequence: CDR1 LNHNV, CDR2 YYDKDF (reference sequence). V shed 3 bases, J shed 2 bases, and the junction held 4 bases outside the gene matches. The CDR3 here is CATSRDRGSTNEKLFF. The CDR3 DNA is TGTGCCACCAGCAGGGACAGGGGCTCGACTAATGAAAAACTGTTTTTT. The full variable domain, rest sourced from reference TRBV15 and TRBJ1-4, is DAMVIQNPRYQVTQFGKPVTLSCSQTLNHNVMYWYQQKSSQAPKLLFHYYDKDFNNEADTPDNFQSRRPNTSFCFLDIRSPGLGDTAMYLCATSRDRGSTNEKLFFGSGTQLSVL.

The rearrangement uses TRBV25-1 and TRBJ2-2, with TRBD2 identical over 10 bases. V was clipped by 8 bases and J by 5 bases; unmatched bases: 2. The CDR3 contains 13 residues. CDR1 is MGHDK, CDR2 SYGVNS, per germline. The CDR3 here is CASGGLATGELFF. Written as DNA, the CDR3 is TGTGCCAGCGGGGGACTAGCGACCGGGGAGCTGTTTTTT.

This chain uses TRBV19 with TRBJ1-5; tentatively, D is TRBD1 (6 bases). V dropped 5 bases and J dropped 0 bases, with 11 bases sitting between them. This CDR3 is built from 15 residues. CDR1 and CDR2 from the germline V gene are LNHDA and SQIVND (reference sequence). CDR3 residues: CASSRAGASNQPQHF. Written as DNA, the CDR3 is TGTGCCAGTAGTCGGGCAGGGGCTAGCAATCAGCCCCAGCATTTT.

The chain joins TRBV6-1 to TRBJ2-7; D gene unclear. Per the germline V gene, CDR1 is MNHNS and CDR2 is SASEGT. CDR3 length: 16 residues. V lost 0 bases and J lost 3, with 15 bases in between. CDR3 in amino acids: CASSEAPRTGNYEQYF. CDR3 DNA sequence: TGTGCCAGCAGTGAAGCGCCCAGGACGGGCAACTACGAGCAGTACTTC.

This chain joins TRBV4-1 and TRBJ2-1, with D uncertain. The CDR3 runs 16 residues. Trimming left V 3 bases short and J 0 bases short, with 12 bases between. CDR1 MGHRA and CDR2 YSYEKL come from the germline V gene. The CDR3 reads CASSHFRAYSYNEQFF. DNA of the CDR3: TGCGCCAGCAGCCACTTCCGGGCTTACTCCTACAATGAGCAGTTCTTC.

The CDR3 is CASSLTPRHDSYEQYF. The CDR3 DNA reads TGTGCCAGCAGCTTGACGCCGCGACACGACTCCTACGAGCAGTACTTC. The chain links TRBV11-2 to TRBJ2-7; D call uncertain. CDR3 length: 16 residues. Germline CDR1 reads SGHAT; CDR2 reads FQNNGV. V lost 3 bases to trimming and J lost 0 bases, with 15 bases between them.

This clone was seen just once. This specimen includes other DNA sequences encoding the same CDR3. The chain uses TRBV6-5 and TRBJ2-7; 7 positions agree with TRBD1. V dropped 4 bases and J dropped 3; count of bases not matched to a gene: 6. The CDR3 covers 14 residues. Germline CDR1 and CDR2: MNHEY and SVGAGI. Here the CDR3 reads CASSFSGQSYEQYF. The CDR3, as DNA: TGTGCCAGCAGTTTCTCGGGACAGAGCTACGAGCAGTACTTC.

For the CDR3, the DNA is TGTGCCAGCACGATACCCACGGGGGCTCGCACTGAAGCTTTCTTT. Translating it yields CASTIPTGARTEAFF. The rearrangement links TRBV28 to TRBJ1-1; D possibly corresponds to TRBD1 (6 bases). V lost 7 bases and J lost 4, with 19 bases in between. CDR1 and CDR2 from the germline V gene are MDHEN and SYDVKM. CDR3 length: 15 amino acids.